The present T cell receptor (beta chain) was sequenced within a study of blood T cell repertoires in COVID-19. For the study at large: T cells, B-cell-depleted T cells, or PBMCs provided the cDNA or gDNA that served as material.

Participants reported their clinical history, and cohort assignment relied on those reports. The CDR3 contains 19 residues. V lost 4 bases, J lost 5 bases, and 20 bases stayed unmatched. The V gene's germline CDR1 is MGHRA and CDR2 YSYEKL. Clones were sequenced by immunoSEQ multiplex PCR, and TCRdb holds only the in-frame ones, with some missing. The data hold 150,000 to 200,000 clones, with approximately 88% observed a single time. Sequencing used PBMCs or T cells enriched from blood (not recorded which). This rearrangement joins TRBV4-1 to TRBJ1-1; 9 nucleotides agree with TRBD1. The TCR sequence derives from a woman aged 55-70 years who had recovered from COVID-19. Here the CDR3 DNA reads TGCGCCAGCAGCCCACACGATAGAAACATACAGGGGGCAATGACTGAAGCTTTCTTT. This codes for CASSPHDRNIQGAMTEAFF.